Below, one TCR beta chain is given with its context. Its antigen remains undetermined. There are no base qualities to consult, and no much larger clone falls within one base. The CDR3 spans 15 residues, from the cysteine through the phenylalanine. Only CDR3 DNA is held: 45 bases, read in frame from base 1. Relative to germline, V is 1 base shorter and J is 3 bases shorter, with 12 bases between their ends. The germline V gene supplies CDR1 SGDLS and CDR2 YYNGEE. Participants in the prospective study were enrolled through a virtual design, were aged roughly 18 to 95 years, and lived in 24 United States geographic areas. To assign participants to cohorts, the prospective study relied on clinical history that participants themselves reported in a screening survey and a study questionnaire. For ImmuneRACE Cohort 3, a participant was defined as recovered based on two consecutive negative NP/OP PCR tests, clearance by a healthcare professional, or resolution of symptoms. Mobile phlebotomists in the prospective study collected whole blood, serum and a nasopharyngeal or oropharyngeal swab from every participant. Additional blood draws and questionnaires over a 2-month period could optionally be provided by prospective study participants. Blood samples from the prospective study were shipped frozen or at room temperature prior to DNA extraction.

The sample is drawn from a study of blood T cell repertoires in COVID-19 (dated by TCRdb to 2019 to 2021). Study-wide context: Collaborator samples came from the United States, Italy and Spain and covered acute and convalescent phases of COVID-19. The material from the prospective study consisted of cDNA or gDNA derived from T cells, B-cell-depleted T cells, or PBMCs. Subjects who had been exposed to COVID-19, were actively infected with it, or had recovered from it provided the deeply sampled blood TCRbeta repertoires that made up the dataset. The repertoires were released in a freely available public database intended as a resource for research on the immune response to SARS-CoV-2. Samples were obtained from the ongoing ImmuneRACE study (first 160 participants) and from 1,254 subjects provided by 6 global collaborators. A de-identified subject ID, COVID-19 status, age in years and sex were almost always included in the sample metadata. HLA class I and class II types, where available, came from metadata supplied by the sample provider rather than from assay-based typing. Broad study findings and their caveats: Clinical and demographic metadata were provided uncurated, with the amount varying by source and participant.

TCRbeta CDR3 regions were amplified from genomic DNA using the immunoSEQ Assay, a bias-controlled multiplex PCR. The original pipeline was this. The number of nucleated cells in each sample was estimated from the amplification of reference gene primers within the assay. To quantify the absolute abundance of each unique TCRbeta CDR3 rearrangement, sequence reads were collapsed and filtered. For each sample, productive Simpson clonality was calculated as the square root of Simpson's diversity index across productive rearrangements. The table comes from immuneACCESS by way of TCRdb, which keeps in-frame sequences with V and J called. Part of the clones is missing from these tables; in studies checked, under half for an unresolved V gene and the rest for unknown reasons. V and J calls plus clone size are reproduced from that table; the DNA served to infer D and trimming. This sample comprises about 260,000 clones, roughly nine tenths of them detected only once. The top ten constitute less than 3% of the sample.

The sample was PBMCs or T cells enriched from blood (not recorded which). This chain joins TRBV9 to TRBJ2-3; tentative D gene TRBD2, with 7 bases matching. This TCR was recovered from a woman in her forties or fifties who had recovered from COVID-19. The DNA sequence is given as TGTGCCAGCAGCGTACGGGGGGCCTGGACAGATACGCAGTATTTT. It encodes CASSVRGAWTDTQYF.